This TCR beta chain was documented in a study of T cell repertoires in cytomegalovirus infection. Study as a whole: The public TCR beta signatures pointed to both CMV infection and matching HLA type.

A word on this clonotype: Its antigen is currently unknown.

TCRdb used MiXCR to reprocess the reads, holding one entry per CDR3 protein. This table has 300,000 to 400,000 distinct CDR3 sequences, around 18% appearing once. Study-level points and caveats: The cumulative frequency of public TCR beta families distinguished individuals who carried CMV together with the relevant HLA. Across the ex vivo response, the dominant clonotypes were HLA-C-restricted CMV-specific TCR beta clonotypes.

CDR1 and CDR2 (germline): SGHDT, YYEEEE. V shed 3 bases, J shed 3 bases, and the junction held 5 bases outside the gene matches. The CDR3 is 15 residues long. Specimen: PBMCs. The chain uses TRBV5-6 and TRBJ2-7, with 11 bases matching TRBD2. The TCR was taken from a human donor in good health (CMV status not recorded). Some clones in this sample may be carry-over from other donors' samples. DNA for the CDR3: TGTGCCAGCAGCTCAAGACTAGCGGGGAACTACGAGCAGTACTTC. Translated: CASSSRLAGNYEQYF.